Below, one TCR beta chain is given with its context. What it recognizes is unknown. Clones were sequenced by immunoSEQ multiplex PCR, and TCRdb holds only the in-frame ones, with some missing. In the table there are roughly 180,000 clones, more than 85% of which are singletons. These data originate in a study of T cell responses to AZD1222 COVID-19 vaccine. Study-level findings and limits: Only 5 or 6 people who got AZD1222 tested seropositive at baseline.

The source of this sequence is an adult who received the AZD1222 COVID-19 vaccine. Source: peripheral blood, taken 28 days after the second AZD1222 dose.

The CDR3 spells CASSLGRLVEQFF. The CDR3 nucleotides read TGTGCCAGCAGCTTGGGTAGGCTCGTTGAGCAGTTCTTC. The J gene is TRBJ2-1, the V gene TRBV5-6; D unresolved. This CDR3 contains 13 residues. Germline assignment: CDR1 SGHDT and CDR2 YYEEEE. Trimming took off 0 bases at V and 9 bases at J, with 10 bases between the two ends.